This is a list of T cell receptor beta chains from one sample in a study of T cells in Graves' hyperthyroidism and ophthalmopathy. MiXCR, run by TCRdb on the multiplex PCR reads, gives a single entry per CDR3 protein. The repertoire holds hundreds of thousands of distinct CDR3 sequences, with approximately 18% as singletons. The sample taken for sequencing was blood. These receptor sequences come from a woman aged 45 to 65 with Graves' hyperthyroidism that later progressed to Graves' ophthalmopathy. Both conserved end residues are part of each CDR3.

TRBJ2-5,16,TRBV13,CASSLGRGTPGETQYF
TRBJ2-1,17,TRBV4-1,CASSQPLGVSTYNEQFF
TRBJ1-6,16,TRBV4-1,CASSQDAAAANSPLHF
TRBJ2-7,14,TRBV18,CASSPGRQVYEQYF
TRBJ2-3,15,TRBV7-2,CASSPLAGGADTQYF
TRBJ1-5,13,TRBV12-3/TRBV12-4,CASNGHDNQPQHF
TRBJ2-1,14,TRBV24-1,CATSDPVLPGEQFF
TRBJ1-3,14,TRBV3-1,CASSQDSTGNTIYF
TRBJ2-3,17,TRBV4-1,CASSQSYRDPWADMQYF
TRBJ1-1,14,TRBV2,CASSEVQLNTEAFF
TRBJ2-3,14,TRBV11-2,CASSGTSGGYTQYF
TRBJ2-3,17,TRBV27,CASSSIPRNRITDTQYF
TRBJ2-7,15,TRBV5-1,CASSLATGPTYEQYF
TRBJ1-1,16,TRBV7-9,CASSLEWFEGGTEAFF
TRBJ1-1,12,TRBV18,CASAYLGTEAFF
TRBJ2-1,15,TRBV12-3/TRBV12-4,CASSLRVVTYNEQFF
TRBJ1-6,15,TRBV18,CASSPPFGDSSPLHF
TRBJ1-4,14,TRBV11-2,CASSPGHHNEKLFF
TRBJ2-5,16,TRBV11-2,CASSLSGNRGRETQYF
TRBJ1-1,14,TRBV11-2,CASSRTGVNTEAFF
TRBJ1-6,17,TRBV19,CASSFRDRGPYNSPLHF
TRBJ1-6,15,TRBV27,CASSLTGIKNSPLHF
TRBJ2-4,15,TRBV3-1,CASSLRTGTKNIQYF
TRBJ2-1,16,TRBV11-3,CASSLGSSGGRIEQFF
TRBJ1-4,14,TRBV11-2,CASHTLSGREKLFF
TRBJ2-7,13,TRBV7-9,CASSPQDSYEQYF
TRBJ2-3,15,TRBV10-1,CASSRLADTTDTQYF
TRBJ1-1,11,TRBV29-1,CSAVSGTEAFF
TRBJ1-5,15,TRBV18,CASSPPGLDNQPQHF
TRBJ2-7,15,TRBV11-2,CASSLDGQGADEQYF
TRBJ2-7,13,TRBV29-1,CSVRQTPAYEQYF
TRBJ1-1,12,TRBV15,CATGQAGAEAFF
TRBJ2-5,18,TRBV7-9,CASRLAGLIRNSQETQYF
TRBJ1-2,14,TRBV5-4,CASSLVRQNYGYTF
TRBJ1-5,17,TRBV28,CASSLVNRGGSGGPQHF
TRBJ1-5,16,TRBV6-1,CASSDQTGVGNQPQHF
TRBJ1-1,15,TRBV6-1,CASSYSYGTNTEAFF
TRBJ2-3,15,TRBV18,CASSPGQGFPDTQYF
TRBJ2-3,18,TRBV20-1,CSAREGERGGLQADTQYF
TRBJ1-6,14,TRBV5-6,CANSPQGAKAPLHF
TRBJ2-1,15,TRBV6-1,CASSGTGTAGLEQFF
TRBJ2-2,18,TRBV7-2,CASSSYTLVRANTGELFF
TRBJ1-1,13,TRBV6-1,CASRVRQNTEAFF
TRBJ2-5,13,TRBV3-1,CASSQLVGETQYF
TRBJ1-2,15,TRBV30,CAWSTPGQGFYGYTF
TRBJ2-7,14,TRBV24-1,CATSDLRAGGEQYF
TRBJ2-7,13,TRBV30,CAWSRDRGYEQYF
TRBJ1-6,17,TRBV6-1,CASSSPLEASYNSPLHF
TRBJ1-5,17,TRBV20-1,CSATTGTGAGNYQPQHF
TRBJ1-1,13,TRBV25-1,CASRRQGNTEAFF
TRBJ1-2,15,TRBV6-1,CASSDLGWDRGGYTF
TRBJ1-2,13,TRBV6-1,CASSKDEWMGYTF
TRBJ2-1,14,TRBV12-3/TRBV12-4,CASSKGLSPNEQFF
TRBJ2-1,17,TRBV4-1,CASSQDSETGAANEQFF
TRBJ1-1,14,TRBV20-1,CSAILGQTNTEAFF
TRBJ1-3,15,TRBV12-5,CASGSAPKAGNTIYF